A selection of T cell receptor beta chains follows, all from one sample in a study of identical twins. TCRdb re-called the 5' RACE reads with MiXCR, one entry per CDR3 protein. The table shows a few hundred thousand distinct CDR3 sequences, with around 12% occurring only once. These data were likewise used in another study, on yellow fever vaccine responses in identical twins.

The sequencing input was CD8+ T cells sorted from blood. The receptors derive from a woman aged 18-29 years in good health. The CDR3 runs from the conserved cysteine through the conserved F or W. A D gene is named only where the DNA matches it firmly.

j_gene: TRBJ2-1
d_gene: TRBD2
v_gene: TRBV25-1
CDR3aa: CARRDYRYNEQFF

j_gene: TRBJ2-1
d_gene: TRBD2
v_gene: TRBV5-6
CDR3aa: CASSPGTSGRRGNEQFF

j_gene: TRBJ2-2
d_gene: TRBD1
v_gene: TRBV20-1
CDR3aa: CSARVDRVTGELFF

j_gene: TRBJ2-7
d_gene: NA
v_gene: TRBV28
CDR3aa: CASKITGFYEQYF

j_gene: TRBJ2-3
d_gene: NA
v_gene: TRBV15
CDR3aa: CATSAGNTQYF

j_gene: TRBJ2-1
d_gene: NA
v_gene: TRBV13
CDR3aa: CASSSGQNNEQFF

j_gene: TRBJ2-2
d_gene: NA
v_gene: TRBV4-1
CDR3aa: CASSLLATDGTNTGELFF

j_gene: TRBJ1-2
d_gene: NA
v_gene: TRBV6-2/TRBV6-3
CDR3aa: CASSYMGGNGYTF

j_gene: TRBJ1-2
d_gene: NA
v_gene: TRBV12-3/TRBV12-4
CDR3aa: CATTVGFNYGYTF

j_gene: TRBJ2-3
d_gene: NA
v_gene: TRBV9
CDR3aa: CASSVGSGYTDTQYF

j_gene: TRBJ2-3
d_gene: NA
v_gene: TRBV7-8
CDR3aa: CASSLDGSLDTQYF

j_gene: TRBJ2-1
d_gene: TRBD1
v_gene: TRBV29-1
CDR3aa: CSEQTGVGDEQFF

j_gene: TRBJ1-1
d_gene: NA
v_gene: TRBV24-1
CDR3aa: CATRLTGGTEAFF

j_gene: TRBJ2-7
d_gene: NA
v_gene: TRBV4-1
CDR3aa: CASSQVLRAPRSYEQYF

j_gene: TRBJ2-1
d_gene: NA
v_gene: TRBV12-3/TRBV12-4
CDR3aa: CASSFSGGQRYNEQFF

j_gene: TRBJ2-1
d_gene: TRBD1
v_gene: TRBV5-1
CDR3aa: CASSRGQGAGEQFF

j_gene: TRBJ2-1
d_gene: TRBD2
v_gene: TRBV3-1
CDR3aa: CASSPSGSAYNEQFF

j_gene: TRBJ2-1
d_gene: NA
v_gene: TRBV11-2
CDR3aa: CASNPGNYNEQFF

j_gene: TRBJ2-5
d_gene: TRBD1
v_gene: TRBV6-1
CDR3aa: CASRPGQGRETQYF

j_gene: TRBJ1-2
d_gene: NA
v_gene: TRBV12-3/TRBV12-4
CDR3aa: CASRGGDYGYTF